The 11 T cell receptor beta chains given below trace back to one sample, sequenced in a study of preoperative IRX-2 immunotherapy in early breast cancer (dated by TCRdb to the late 2010s). Library prep was done by the immunoSEQ multiplex PCR assay. Entries here come from immuneACCESS through TCRdb and include only in-frame sequences with V and J called. Some clones fail to appear in such tables; in the studies checked, an unresolved V gene covers under half of the shortfall, and the cause of the remainder is unknown. This sample has over 55,000 clones in its table, and approximately 95% of those were observed once. The leading ten clones occupy under 2% of the sample. Read against the paper, the sample's treatment or condition label means: preoperative locoregional IRX-2 cytokine immunotherapy. Sample collection was performed from a patient treated with IRX-2 immunotherapy. These receptors originate from a human donor with breast cancer.

The chain uses TRBV15 and TRBJ1-4; tentatively, D is TRBD1 (5 bases). Germline values: CDR1 LNHNV, CDR2 YYDKDF (reference sequence). V lost 4 bases and J 8 bases, leaving 14 bases between the germline ends. The CDR3 consists of 14 residues. The CDR3 spells CATSKDLGEEKLFF. The CDR3 bases are TGTGCCACCAGCAAAGACCTAGGGGAGGAAAAACTGTTTTTT. The whole variable domain, filled in from reference TRBV15 and TRBJ1-4, reads DAMVIQNPRYQVTQFGKPVTLSCSQTLNHNVMYWYQQKSSQAPKLLFHYYDKDFNNEADTPDNFQSRRPNTSFCFLDIRSPGLGDTAMYLCATSKDLGEEKLFFGSGTQLSVL.

The CDR3 region is CASRTPPSYNEQFF. The CDR3 DNA reads TGTGCCAGCAGAACCCCCCCCTCCTACAATGAGCAGTTCTTC. This sequence joins TRBV6-5 and TRBJ2-1, with D unclear. CDR3 size: 14 residues. Trimming took off 6 bases at V and 0 bases at J, with 9 bases between the two ends. Germline CDR1 and CDR2: MNHEY and SVGAGI.

This chain joins TRBV7-2 and TRBJ2-5, with 8 bases identical to TRBD2. The germline V gene encodes CDR1 SGHTA and CDR2 FQGNSA. CDR3 length equals 14 residues. V lost 0 bases, J lost 5 bases, and 2 bases stayed unmatched. This chain's CDR3 is CASSLASGIETQYF. The CDR3 DNA reads TGTGCCAGCAGCTTAGCTAGCGGGATTGAGACCCAGTACTTC.

The chain joins TRBV19 to TRBJ1-2; D is undetermined. With 6 bases removed from V and 4 bases from J, the gap between germline ends came to 12 bases. The CDR3 length is 13 residues. Germline CDR1 LNHDA, CDR2 SQIVND (reference sequence). The CDR3 nucleotides are TGTGCCAGTAGAACCCTTGGATTCTATGGCTACACCTTC. This gives the protein CASRTLGFYGYTF.

The V gene is TRBV5-1, the J gene TRBJ2-1, with 10 nucleotides matching TRBD1. V lost 3 bases to trimming and J lost 8 bases; unmatched junction nucleotides: 11. The CDR3 runs 16 residues. CDR1 and CDR2 (germline): SGHRS, YFSETQ. For the CDR3, the DNA is TGCGCCAGCAGCTCCACACCGGGACAGGGGTGGGATGAGCAGTTCTTC. It specifies CASSSTPGQGWDEQFF.

The chain combines TRBV27 with TRBJ2-5; the match to TRBD1 covers 8 bases. Trimming cost V 3 bases and J 1 base; bases outside gene matches: 10. Germline-derived CDR1 and CDR2 are MNHEY and SMNVEV (reference sequence). The CDR3 covers 17 residues. The CDR3 nucleotides are TGTGCCAGCAGTTTCAGGACAGGGTCCACCTCCCAAGAGACCCAGTACTTC. The encoded protein is CASSFRTGSTSQETQYF.

The V and J genes are TRBV5-6 and TRBJ1-3, with D uncertain. The CDR3 has 14 residues. CDR1 is SGHDT and CDR2 is YYEEEE in the germline V gene. Trimming took 3 bases from V and 2 from J, leaving 9 bases between them. The CDR3 reads CASSSQRAGNTIYF. Here the CDR3 DNA reads TGTGCCAGCAGCTCCCAGCGTGCTGGAAACACCATATATTTT.

This clone was observed a single time. The chain couples TRBV4-1 to TRBJ1-6, with 8 bases that match TRBD1. V gave up 3 bases and J gave up 10 bases; unmatched junction bases: 5. This CDR3 is built from 14 residues. In germline, CDR1 is MGHRA, CDR2 YSYEKL. Here the CDR3 DNA reads TGCGCCAGCAGCCACACAGGGGGTCGATCACCCCTCCACTTT. It specifies CASSHTGGRSPLHF.

The chain employs TRBV27 and TRBJ1-2; D unclear. Germline assignment: CDR1 MNHEY and CDR2 SMNVEV (reference sequence). The CDR3 sequence is 15 residues long. Between the trimmed V and J ends, which lost 4 bases and 4 bases, there was a span of 16 bases. The CDR3 nucleotides read TGTGCCAGCAGTTCCTCTACCCGGCAGAGCTATGGCTACACCTTC. Protein sequence: CASSSSTRQSYGYTF.

This clone was observed once. V and J are TRBV2 and TRBJ2-6; a possible D gene is TRBD2 (6 bases). The CDR3 has 15 amino acids. Germline V gene data show CDR1 as SNHLY and CDR2 as FYNNEI. Trimming cost V 4 bases and J 6 bases, with 13 bases left between them. CDR3 DNA: TGTGCCAGCAGTGGGGGGAGGACCGAGGCCAACGTCCTGACTTTC. This sequence encodes CASSGGRTEANVLTF. Together with reference TRBV2 and TRBJ2-6, the CDR3 gives the full variable domain: EPEVTQTPSHQVTQMGQEVILRCVPISNHLYFYWYRQILGQKVEFLVSFYNNEISEKSEIFDDQFSVERPDGSNFTLKIRSTKLEDSAMYFCASSGGRTEANVLTFGAGSRLTVL.

V usage is TRBV7-9 and J usage is TRBJ1-2; 8 bases fit TRBD1. Looked up from germline, CDR1 is SEHNR and CDR2 is FQNEAQ (reference sequence). V dropped 5 bases and J dropped 0; count of bases not matched to a gene: 5. The CDR3 sequence is 15 residues long. CDR3 region: CASSPDRASNYGYTF. Written as DNA, the CDR3 is TGTGCCAGCAGCCCGGACAGGGCCTCTAACTATGGCTACACCTTC.